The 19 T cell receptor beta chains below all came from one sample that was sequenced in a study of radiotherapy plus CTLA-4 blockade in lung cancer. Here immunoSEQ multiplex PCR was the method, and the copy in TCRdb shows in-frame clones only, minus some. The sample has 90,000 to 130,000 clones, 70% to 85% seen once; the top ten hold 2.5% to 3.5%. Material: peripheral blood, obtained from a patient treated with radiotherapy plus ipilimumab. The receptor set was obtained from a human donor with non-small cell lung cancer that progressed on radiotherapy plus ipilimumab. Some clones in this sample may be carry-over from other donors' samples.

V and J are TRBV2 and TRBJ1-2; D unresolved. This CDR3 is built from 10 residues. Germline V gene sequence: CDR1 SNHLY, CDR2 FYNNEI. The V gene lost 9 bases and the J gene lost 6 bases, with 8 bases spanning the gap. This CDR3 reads CARKLDGYTF. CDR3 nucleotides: TGTGCCAGAAAGCTCGATGGCTACACCTTC. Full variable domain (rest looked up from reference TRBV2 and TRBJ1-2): EPEVTQTPSHQVTQMGQEVILRCVPISNHLYFYWYRQILGQKVEFLVSFYNNEISEKSEIFDDQFSVERPDGSNFTLKIRSTKLEDSAMYFCARKLDGYTFGSGTRLTVV.

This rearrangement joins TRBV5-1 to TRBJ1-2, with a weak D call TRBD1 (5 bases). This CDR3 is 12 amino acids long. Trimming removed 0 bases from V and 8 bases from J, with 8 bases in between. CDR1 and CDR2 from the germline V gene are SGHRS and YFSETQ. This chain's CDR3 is CASSLAGDGYTF. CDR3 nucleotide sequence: TGCGCCAGCAGCTTGGCCGGGGACGGCTACACCTTC.

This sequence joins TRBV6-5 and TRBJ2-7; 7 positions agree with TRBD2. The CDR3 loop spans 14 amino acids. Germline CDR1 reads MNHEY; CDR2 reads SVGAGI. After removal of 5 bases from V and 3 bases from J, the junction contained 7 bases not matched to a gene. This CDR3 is CASSPRSGDYEQYF. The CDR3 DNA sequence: TGTGCCAGCAGTCCTCGAAGCGGGGACTACGAGCAGTACTTC.

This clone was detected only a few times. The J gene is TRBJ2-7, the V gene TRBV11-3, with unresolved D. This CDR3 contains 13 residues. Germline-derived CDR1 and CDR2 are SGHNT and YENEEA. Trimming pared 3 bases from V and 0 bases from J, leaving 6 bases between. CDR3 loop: CASSFGDSYEQYF. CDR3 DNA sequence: TGTGCCAGCAGCTTTGGGGACTCCTACGAGCAGTACTTC.

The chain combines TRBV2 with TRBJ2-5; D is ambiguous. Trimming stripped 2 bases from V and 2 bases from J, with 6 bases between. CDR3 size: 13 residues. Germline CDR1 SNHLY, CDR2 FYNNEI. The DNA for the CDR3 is TGTGCCAGCAGTGAATATCGGCAAGAGACCCAGTACTTC. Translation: CASSEYRQETQYF. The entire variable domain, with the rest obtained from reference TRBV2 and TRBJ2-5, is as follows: EPEVTQTPSHQVTQMGQEVILRCVPISNHLYFYWYRQILGQKVEFLVSFYNNEISEKSEIFDDQFSVERPDGSNFTLKIRSTKLEDSAMYFCASSEYRQETQYFGPGTRLLVL.

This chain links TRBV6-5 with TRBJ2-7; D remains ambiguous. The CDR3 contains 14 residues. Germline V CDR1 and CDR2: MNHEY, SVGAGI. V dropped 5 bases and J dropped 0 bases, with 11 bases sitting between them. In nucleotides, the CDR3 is TGTGCCAGCAGTGTATCTTTTTACTCCTACGAGCAGTACTTC. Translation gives CASSVSFYSYEQYF.

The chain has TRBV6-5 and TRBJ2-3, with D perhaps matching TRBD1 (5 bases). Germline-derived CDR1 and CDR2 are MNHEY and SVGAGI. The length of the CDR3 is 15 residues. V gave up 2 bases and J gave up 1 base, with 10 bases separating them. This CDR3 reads CASSYGWGRTDTQYF. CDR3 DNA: TGTGCCAGCAGTTACGGGTGGGGCCGCACAGATACGCAGTATTTT.

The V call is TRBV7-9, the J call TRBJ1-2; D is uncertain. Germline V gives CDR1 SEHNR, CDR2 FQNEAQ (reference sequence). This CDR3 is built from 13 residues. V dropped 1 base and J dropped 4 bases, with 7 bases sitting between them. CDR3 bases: TGTGCCAGCAGCTTAGGAACAGCCTATGGCTACACCTTC. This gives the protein CASSLGTAYGYTF.

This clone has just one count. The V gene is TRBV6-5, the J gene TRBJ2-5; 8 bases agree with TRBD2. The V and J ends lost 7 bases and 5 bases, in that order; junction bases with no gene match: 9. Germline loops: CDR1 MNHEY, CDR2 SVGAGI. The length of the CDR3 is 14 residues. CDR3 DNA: TGTGCCAGCAAACCCGGGGGGGCCCAGGAGACCCAGTACTTC. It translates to CASKPGGAQETQYF.

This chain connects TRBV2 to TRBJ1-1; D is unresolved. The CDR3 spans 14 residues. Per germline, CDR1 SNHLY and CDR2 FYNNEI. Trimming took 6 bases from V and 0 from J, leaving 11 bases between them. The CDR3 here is CASRETAMNTEAFF. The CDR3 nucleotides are TGTGCCAGCAGAGAGACTGCCATGAACACTGAAGCTTTCTTT.

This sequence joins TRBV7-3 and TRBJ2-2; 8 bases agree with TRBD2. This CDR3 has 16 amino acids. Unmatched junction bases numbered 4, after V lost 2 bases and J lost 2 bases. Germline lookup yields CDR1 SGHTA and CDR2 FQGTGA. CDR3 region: CASSLQLAENTGELFF. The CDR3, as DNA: TGTGCCAGCAGCTTACAACTAGCGGAAAACACCGGGGAGCTGTTTTTT.

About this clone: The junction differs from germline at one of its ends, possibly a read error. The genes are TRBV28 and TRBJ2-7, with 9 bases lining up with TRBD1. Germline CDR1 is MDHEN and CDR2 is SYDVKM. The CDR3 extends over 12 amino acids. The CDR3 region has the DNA TGTGCCAGCAGTTTGTCCGGGACAGGGACTCCTTTC. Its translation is CASSLSGTGTPF.

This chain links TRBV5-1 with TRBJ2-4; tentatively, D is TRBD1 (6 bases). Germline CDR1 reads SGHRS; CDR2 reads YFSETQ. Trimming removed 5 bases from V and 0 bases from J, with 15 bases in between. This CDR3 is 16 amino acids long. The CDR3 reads CASSHQGHLAKNIQYF. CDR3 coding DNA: TGCGCCAGCAGTCACCAGGGGCACTTAGCCAAAAACATTCAGTACTTC.

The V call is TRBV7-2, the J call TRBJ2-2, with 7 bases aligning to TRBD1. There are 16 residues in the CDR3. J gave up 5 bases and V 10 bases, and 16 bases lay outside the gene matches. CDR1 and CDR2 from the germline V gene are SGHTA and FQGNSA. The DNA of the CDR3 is TGTGCCATTTCACAGGGGCCCTGGGGGAAGACCGGGGAGCTGTTTTTT. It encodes CAISQGPWGKTGELFF.

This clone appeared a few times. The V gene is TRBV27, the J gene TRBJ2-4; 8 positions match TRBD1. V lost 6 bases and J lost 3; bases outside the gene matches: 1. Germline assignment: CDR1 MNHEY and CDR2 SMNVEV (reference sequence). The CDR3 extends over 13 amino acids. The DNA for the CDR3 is TGTGCCAGCAGGACAGGGGACAAAAACATTCAGTACTTC. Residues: CASRTGDKNIQYF.

The CDR3 sequence is CASSQSVPRQVGYTEAFF. The DNA for the CDR3 is TGCGCCAGCAGTCAATCTGTGCCGAGACAGGTGGGATACACTGAAGCTTTCTTT. The chain is built from TRBV23-1 and TRBJ1-1, with D tentatively TRBD1 (6 bases). TRBV23-1 is placed among ORFs of uncertain function. Trimming removed 0 bases at V and 3 bases at J, with 20 bases between. This CDR3 spans 18 amino acids.

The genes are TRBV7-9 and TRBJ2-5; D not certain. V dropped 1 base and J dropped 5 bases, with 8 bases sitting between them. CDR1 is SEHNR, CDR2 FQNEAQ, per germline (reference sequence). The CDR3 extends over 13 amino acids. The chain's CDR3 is CASSLGLFETQYF. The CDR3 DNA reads TGTGCCAGCAGCTTAGGACTTTTCGAGACCCAGTACTTC.

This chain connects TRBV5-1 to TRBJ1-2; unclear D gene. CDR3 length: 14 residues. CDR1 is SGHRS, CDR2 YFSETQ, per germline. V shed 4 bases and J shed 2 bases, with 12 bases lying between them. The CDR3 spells CASSPDSWNYGYTF. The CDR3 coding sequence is TGCGCCAGCAGCCCGGATTCTTGGAACTATGGCTACACCTTC.

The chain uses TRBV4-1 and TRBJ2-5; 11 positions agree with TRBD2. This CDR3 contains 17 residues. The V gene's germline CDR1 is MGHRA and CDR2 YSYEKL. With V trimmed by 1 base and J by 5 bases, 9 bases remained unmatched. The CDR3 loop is CASSQGGTSGSGETQYF. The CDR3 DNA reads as TGCGCCAGCAGCCAAGGCGGGACTAGCGGATCCGGGGAGACCCAGTACTTC.